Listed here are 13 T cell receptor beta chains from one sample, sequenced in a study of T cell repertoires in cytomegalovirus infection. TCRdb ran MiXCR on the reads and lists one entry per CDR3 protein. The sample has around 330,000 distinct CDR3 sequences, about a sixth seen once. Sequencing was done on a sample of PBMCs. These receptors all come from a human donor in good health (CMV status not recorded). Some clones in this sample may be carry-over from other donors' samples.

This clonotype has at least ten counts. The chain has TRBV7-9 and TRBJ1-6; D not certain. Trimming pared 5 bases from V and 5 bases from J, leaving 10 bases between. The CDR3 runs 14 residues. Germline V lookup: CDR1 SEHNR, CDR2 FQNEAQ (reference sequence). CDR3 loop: CASSIGVDNSPLHF. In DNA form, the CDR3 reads TGTGCCAGCAGCATAGGAGTGGATAATTCACCCCTCCACTTT.

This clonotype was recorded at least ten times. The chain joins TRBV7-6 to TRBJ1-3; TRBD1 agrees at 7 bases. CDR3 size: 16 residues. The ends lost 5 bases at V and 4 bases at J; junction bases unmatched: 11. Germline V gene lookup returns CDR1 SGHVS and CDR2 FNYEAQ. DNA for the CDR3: TGTGCCAGCAGCGAGCGACAGGGAGGCCCGGGAAACACCATATATTTT. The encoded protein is CASSERQGGPGNTIYF.

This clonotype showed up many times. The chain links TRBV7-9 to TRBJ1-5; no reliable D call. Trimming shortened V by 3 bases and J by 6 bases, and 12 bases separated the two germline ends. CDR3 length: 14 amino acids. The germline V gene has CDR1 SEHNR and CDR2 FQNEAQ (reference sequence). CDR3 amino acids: CASSLTGRGQPQHF. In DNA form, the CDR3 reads TGTGCCAGCAGCTTGACTGGGAGAGGTCAGCCCCAGCATTTT.

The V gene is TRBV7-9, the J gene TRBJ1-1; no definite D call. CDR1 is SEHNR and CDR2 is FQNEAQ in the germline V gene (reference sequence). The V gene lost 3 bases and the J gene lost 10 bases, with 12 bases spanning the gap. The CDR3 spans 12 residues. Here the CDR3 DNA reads TGTGCCAGCAGCTTGGGCGGGTGGGGAGCTTTCTTT. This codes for CASSLGGWGAFF.

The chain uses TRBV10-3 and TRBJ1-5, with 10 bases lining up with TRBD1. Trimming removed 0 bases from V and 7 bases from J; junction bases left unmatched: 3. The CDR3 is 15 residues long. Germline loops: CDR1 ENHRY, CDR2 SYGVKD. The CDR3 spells CAISESGTGEQPQHF. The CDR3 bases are TGTGCCATCAGTGAGTCTGGGACAGGGGAGCAGCCCCAGCATTTT.

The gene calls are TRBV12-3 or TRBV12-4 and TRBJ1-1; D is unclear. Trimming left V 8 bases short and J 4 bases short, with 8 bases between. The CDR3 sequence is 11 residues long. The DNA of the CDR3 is TGTGCCAGCGGAGCCATCACTGAAGCTTTCTTT. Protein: CASGAITEAFF.

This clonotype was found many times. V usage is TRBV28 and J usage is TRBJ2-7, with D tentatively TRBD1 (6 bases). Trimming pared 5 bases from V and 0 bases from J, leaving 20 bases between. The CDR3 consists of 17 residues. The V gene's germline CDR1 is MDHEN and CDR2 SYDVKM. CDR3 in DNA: TGTGCCAGCAGTCCCCTCGGGGCAGGGGCAAGCTCCTACGAGCAGTACTTC. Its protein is CASSPLGAGASSYEQYF.

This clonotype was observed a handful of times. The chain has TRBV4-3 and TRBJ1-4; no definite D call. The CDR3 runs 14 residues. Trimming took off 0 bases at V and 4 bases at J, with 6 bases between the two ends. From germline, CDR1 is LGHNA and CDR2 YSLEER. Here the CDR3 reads CASSQDEVNEKLFF. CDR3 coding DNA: TGCGCCAGCAGCCAAGATGAAGTTAATGAAAAACTGTTTTTT.

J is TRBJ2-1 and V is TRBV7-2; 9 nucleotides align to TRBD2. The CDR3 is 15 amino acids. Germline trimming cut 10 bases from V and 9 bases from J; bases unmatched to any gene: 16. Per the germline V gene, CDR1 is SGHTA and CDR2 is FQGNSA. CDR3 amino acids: CATVQGSGGEAEQFF. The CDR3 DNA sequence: TGTGCCACCGTTCAGGGTAGCGGGGGTGAGGCTGAGCAGTTCTTC.

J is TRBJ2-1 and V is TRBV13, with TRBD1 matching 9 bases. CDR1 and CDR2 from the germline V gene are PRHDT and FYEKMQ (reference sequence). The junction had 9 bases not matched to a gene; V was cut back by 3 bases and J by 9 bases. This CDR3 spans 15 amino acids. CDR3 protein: CASSLGGTGHGEQFF. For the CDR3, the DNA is TGTGCCAGCAGCTTGGGTGGGACAGGGCACGGTGAGCAGTTCTTC.

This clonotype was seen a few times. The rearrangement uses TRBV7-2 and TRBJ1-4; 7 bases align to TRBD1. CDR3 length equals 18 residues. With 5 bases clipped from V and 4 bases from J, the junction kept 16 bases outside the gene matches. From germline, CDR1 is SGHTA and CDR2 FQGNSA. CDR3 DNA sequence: TGTGCCAGCAGCCAAAACTACAGGGGTGAAGTAGGTAATGAAAAACTGTTTTTT. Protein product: CASSQNYRGEVGNEKLFF.

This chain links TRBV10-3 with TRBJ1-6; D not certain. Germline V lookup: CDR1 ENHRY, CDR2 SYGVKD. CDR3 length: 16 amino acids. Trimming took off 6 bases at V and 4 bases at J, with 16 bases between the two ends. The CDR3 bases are TGTGCCATCAGGGCCGAGGACGGTTTATATAATTCACCCCTCCACTTT. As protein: CAIRAEDGLYNSPLHF.

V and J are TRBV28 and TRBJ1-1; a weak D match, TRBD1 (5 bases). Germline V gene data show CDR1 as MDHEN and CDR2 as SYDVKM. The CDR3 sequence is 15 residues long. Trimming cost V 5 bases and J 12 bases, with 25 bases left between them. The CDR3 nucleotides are TGTGCCAGCAGTCCGAACTCGGGACTCACATGGGGAACTTTCTTT. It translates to CASSPNSGLTWGTFF.